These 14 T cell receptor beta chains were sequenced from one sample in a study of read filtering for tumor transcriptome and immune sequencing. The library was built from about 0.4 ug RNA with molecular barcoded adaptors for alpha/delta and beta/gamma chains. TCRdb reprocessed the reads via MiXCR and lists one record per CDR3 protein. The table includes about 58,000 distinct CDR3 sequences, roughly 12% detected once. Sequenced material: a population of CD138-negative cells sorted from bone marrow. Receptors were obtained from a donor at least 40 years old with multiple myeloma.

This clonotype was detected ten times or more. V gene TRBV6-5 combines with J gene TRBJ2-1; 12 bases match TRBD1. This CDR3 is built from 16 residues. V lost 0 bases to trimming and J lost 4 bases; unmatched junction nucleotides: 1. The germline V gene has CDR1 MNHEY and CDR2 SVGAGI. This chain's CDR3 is CASSYSGQGAYNEQFF. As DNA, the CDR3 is TGTGCCAGCAGTTACTCGGGACAGGGGGCTTACAATGAGCAGTTCTTC.

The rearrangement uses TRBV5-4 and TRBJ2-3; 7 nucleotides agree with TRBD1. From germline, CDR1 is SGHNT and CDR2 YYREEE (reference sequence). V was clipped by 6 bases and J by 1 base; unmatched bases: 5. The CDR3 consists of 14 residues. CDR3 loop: CASNMGQRTDTQYF. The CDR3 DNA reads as TGTGCCAGCAATATGGGACAGCGCACAGATACGCAGTATTTT.

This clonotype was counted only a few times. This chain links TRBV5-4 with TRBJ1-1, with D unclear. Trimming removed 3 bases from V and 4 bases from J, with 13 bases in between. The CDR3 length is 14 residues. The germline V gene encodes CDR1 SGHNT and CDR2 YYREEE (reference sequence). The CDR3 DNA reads TGTGCCAGCAGCTCACCGGGTCAATTCACTGAAGCTTTCTTT. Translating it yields CASSSPGQFTEAFF.

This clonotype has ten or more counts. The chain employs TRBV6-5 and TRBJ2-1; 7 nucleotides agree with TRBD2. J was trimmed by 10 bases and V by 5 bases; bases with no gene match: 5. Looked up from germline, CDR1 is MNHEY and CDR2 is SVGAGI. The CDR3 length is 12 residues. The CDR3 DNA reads TGTGCCAGCAGTAAGCGGGGATGGGAGCAGTTCTTC. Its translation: CASSKRGWEQFF.

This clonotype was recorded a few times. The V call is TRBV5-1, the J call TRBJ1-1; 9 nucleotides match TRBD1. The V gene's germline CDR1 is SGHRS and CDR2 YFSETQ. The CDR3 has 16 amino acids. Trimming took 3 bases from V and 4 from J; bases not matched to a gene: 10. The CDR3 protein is CASSSPLGQGITEAFF. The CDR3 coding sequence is TGCGCCAGCAGCTCGCCTTTGGGACAGGGAATCACTGAAGCTTTCTTT.

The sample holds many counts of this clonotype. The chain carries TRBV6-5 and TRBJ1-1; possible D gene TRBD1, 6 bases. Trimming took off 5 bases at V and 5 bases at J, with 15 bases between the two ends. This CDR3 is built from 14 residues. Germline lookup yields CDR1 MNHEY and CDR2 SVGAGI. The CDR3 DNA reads TGTGCCAGCAGTCCGGAGGGGGGTTGGACTGAAGCTTTCTTT. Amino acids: CASSPEGGWTEAFF.

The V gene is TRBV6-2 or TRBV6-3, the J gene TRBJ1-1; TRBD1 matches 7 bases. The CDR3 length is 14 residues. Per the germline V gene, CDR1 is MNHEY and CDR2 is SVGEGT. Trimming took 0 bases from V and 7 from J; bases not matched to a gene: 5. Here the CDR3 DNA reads TGTGCCAGCAGTTACTCGGGGCACAGGGGTGAAGCTTTCTTT. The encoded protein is CASSYSGHRGEAFF.

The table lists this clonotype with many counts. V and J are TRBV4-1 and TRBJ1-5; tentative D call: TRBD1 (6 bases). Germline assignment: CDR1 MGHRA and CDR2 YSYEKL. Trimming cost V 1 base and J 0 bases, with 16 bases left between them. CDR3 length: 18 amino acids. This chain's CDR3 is CASSQGVGGAGSNQPQHF. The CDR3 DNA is TGCGCCAGCAGCCAAGGGGTCGGGGGCGCGGGTAGCAATCAGCCCCAGCATTTT.

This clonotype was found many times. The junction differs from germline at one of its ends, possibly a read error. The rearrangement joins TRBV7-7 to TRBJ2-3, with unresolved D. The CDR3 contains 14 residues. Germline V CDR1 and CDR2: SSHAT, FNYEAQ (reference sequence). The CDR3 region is CASSLSRPPDTQYF. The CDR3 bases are TGTGCTAGCAGCTTAAGTCGGCCCCCAGATACGCAGTATTTT.

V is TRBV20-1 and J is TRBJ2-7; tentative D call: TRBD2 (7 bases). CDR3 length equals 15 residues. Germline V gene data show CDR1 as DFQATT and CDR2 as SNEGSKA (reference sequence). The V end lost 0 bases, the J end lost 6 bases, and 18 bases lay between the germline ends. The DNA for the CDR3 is TGCAGTGCTAGAGACACGGGGGGCCGGACTCTCGAGCAGTACTTC. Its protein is CSARDTGGRTLEQYF.

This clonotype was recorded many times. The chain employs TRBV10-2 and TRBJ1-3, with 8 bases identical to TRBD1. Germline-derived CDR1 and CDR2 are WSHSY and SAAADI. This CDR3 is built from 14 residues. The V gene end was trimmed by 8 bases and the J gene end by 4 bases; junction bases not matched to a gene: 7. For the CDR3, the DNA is TGCGCCAGCGGCGGACAGGGACAGGGAAACACCATATATTTT. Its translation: CASGGQGQGNTIYF.

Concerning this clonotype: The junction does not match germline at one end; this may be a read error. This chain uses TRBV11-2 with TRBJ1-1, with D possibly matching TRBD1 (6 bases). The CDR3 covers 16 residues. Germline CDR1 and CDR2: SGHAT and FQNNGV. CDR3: CACSLVIGQGYTEAFF. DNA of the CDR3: TGTGCCTGCAGCTTAGTGATCGGGCAGGGGTACACTGAAGCTTTCTTT.

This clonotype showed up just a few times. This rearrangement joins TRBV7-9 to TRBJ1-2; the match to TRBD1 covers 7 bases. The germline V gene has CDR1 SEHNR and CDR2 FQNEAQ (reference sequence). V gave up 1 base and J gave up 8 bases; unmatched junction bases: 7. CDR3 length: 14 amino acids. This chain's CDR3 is CASSLGQGDSGYTF. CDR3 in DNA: TGTGCCAGCAGCTTAGGCCAGGGGGACTCGGGCTACACCTTC.

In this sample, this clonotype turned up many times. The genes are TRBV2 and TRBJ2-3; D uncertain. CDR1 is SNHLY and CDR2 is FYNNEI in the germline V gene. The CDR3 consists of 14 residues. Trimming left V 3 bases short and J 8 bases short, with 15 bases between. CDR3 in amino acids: CASSERKTAVTQYF. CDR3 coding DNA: TGTGCCAGCAGTGAGCGGAAAACAGCAGTTACGCAGTATTTT.